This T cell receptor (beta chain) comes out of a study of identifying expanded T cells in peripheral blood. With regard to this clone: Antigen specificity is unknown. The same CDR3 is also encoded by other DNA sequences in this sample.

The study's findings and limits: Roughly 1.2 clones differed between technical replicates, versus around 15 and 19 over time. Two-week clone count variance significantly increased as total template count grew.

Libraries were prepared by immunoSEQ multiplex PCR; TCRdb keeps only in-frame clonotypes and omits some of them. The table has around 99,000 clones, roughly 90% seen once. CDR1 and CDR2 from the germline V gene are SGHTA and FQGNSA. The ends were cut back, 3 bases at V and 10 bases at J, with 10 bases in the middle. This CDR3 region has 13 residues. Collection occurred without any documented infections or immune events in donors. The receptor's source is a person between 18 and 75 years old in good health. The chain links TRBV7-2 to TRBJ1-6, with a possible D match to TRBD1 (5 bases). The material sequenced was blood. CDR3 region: CASSFNRNSPLHF. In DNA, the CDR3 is TGTGCCAGCAGCTTTAACAGGAACTCACCCCTCCACTTT.